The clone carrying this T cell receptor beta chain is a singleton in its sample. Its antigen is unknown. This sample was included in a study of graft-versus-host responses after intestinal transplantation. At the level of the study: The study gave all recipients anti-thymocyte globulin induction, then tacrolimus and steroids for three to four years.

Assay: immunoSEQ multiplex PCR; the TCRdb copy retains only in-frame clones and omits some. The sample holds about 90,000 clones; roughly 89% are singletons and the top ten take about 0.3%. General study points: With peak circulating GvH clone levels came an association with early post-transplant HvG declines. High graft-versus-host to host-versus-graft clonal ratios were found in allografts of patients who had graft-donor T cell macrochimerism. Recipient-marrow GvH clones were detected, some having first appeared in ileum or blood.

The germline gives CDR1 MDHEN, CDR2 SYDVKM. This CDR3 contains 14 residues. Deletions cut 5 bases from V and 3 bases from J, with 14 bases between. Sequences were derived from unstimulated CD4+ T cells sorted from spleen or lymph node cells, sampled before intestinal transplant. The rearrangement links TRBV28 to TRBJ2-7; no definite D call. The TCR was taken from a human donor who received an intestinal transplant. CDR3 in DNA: TGTGCCAGCAGTCCCCAAGCTCTGGTCTACGAGCAGTACTTC. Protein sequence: CASSPQALVYEQYF.